This T cell receptor beta chain was recovered during a study of T cells in women clearing cervical HPV infection. Study-level information: Controls' single incident HPV16 infection cleared within 12 months without precancer.

The study's findings and limits: Repertoire richness, not evenness, was significantly elevated in CIN3+ cases versus controls.

All donors had a single incident cervical HPV16 infection, not prevalent. Using immunoSEQ multiplex PCR, the repertoire was profiled, and TCRdb retains in-frame clones only, with some absent. Listed are tens of thousands of clones; about 7.1% falls within the top ten. Turning to this clone: Its antigen is still unknown.

The specimen sequenced was blood buffy coat. The sequence was obtained from a woman between 18 and 70 years old with a cervical HPV16 infection that either progressed to CIN3+ or cleared (not recorded which).

CDR3 amino acids: CAWSVRGGIQPQHF. CDR3 DNA (partial): TGTGCCTGGAGTGTCCGAGGGGGTATTCAGCCC. The chain joins TRBV30 to TRBJ1-5, with a possible D match to TRBD1 (6 bases). The read gets to within 3 residues of the CDR3 end, and the germline J gene fills in the rest. Trimming pared 0 bases from V and 6 bases from J, leaving 12 bases between. The CDR3 totals 14 residues. Germline V gene sequence: CDR1 GTSNPN, CDR2 SVGIG (reference sequence).